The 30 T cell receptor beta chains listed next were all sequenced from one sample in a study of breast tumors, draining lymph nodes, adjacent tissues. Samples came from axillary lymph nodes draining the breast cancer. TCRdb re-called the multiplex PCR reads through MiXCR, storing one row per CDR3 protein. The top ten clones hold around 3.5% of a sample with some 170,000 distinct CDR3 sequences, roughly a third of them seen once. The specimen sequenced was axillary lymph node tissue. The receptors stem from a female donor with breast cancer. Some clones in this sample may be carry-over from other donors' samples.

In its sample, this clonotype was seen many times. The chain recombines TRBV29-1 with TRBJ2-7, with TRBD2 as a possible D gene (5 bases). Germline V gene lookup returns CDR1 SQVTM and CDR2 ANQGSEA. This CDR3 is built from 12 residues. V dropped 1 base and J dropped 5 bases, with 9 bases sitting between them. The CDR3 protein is CSVEVGSHEQYF. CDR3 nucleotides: TGCAGCGTTGAAGTGGGGAGCCACGAGCAGTACTTC.

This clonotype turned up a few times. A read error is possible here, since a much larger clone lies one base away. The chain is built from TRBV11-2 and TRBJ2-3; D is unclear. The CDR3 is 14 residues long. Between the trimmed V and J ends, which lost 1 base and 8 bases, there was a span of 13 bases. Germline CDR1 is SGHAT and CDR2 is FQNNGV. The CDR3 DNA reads TGTGCCAGCAGCTTAGGCACTGACACTGGTACGCAGTATTTT. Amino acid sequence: CASSLGTDTGTQYF.

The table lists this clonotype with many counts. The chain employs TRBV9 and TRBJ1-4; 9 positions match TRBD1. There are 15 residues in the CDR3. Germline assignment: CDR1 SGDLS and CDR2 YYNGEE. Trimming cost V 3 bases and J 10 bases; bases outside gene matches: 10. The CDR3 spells CASSAQGTGLGKLFF. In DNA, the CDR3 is TGTGCCAGCAGCGCGCAGGGGACAGGGCTAGGAAAACTGTTTTTT.

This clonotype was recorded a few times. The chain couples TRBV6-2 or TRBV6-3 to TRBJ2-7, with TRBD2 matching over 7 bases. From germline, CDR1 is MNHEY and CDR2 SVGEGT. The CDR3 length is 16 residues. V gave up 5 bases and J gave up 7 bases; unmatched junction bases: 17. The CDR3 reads CASSHAGESLRVEQYF. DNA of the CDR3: TGTGCCAGCAGTCACGCGGGGGAATCCCTACGCGTGGAGCAGTACTTC.

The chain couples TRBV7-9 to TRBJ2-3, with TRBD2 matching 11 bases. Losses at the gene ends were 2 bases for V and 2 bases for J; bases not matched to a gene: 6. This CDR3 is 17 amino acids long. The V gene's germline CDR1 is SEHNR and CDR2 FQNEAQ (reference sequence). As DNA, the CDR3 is TGTGCCAGCAGCTTAATGGGACTAGCGGCTTACACAGATACGCAGTATTTT. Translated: CASSLMGLAAYTDTQYF. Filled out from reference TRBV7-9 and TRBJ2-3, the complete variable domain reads DTGVSQNPRHKITKRGQNVTFRCDPISEHNRLYWYRQTLGQGPEFLTYFQNEAQLEKSRLLSDRFSAERPKGSFSTLEIQRTEQGDSAMYLCASSLMGLAAYTDTQYFGPGTRLTVL.

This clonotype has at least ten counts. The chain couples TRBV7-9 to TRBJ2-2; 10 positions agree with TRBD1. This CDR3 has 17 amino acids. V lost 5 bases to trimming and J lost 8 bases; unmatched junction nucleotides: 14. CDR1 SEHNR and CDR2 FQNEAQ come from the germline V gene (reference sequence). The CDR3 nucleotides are TGTGCCAGCAGCCGAGTGCCCGGGACAGGGGCCTCTGGGGAGCTGTTTTTT. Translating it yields CASSRVPGTGASGELFF.

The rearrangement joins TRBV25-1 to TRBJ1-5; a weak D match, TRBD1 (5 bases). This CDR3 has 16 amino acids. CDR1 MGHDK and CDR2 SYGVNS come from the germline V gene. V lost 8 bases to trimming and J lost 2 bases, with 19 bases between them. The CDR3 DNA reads TGTGCCAGCCTACTTGGGGGTCGGATTGGCAATCAGCCCCAGCATTTT. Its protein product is CASLLGGRIGNQPQHF.

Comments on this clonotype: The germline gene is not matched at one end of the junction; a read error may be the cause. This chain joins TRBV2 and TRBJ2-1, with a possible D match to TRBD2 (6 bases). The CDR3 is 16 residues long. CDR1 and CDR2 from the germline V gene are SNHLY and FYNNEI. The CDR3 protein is CASSDGLAGTYNVQFF. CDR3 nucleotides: TGTGCCAGCAGTGATGGACTGGCGGGAACCTACAATGTGCAGTTCTTC.

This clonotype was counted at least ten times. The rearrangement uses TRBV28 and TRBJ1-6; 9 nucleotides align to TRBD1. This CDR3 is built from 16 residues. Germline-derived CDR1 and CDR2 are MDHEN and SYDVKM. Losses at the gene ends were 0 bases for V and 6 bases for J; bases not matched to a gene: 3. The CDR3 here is CASSLWGQGPNSPLHF. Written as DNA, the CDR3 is TGTGCCAGCAGTTTATGGGGACAGGGCCCTAATTCACCCCTCCACTTT.

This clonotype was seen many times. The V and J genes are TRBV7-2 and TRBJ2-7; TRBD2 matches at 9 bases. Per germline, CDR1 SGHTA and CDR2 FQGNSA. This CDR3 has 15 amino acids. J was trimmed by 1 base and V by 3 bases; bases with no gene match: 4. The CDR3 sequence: CASSFASGASYEQYF. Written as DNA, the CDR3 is TGTGCCAGCAGCTTTGCTAGCGGGGCGTCCTACGAGCAGTACTTC. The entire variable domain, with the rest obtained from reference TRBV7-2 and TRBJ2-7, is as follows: GAGVSQSPSNKVTEKGKDVELRCDPISGHTALYWYRQSLGQGLEFLIYFQGNSAPDKSGLPSDRFSAERTGGSVSTLTIQRTQQEDSAVYLCASSFASGASYEQYFGPGTRLTVT.

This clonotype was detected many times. The CDR3 reads CSASRVAYNEQFF. The CDR3 DNA sequence: TGCAGTGCTAGCAGGGTAGCCTACAATGAGCAGTTCTTC. V gene TRBV20-1 combines with J gene TRBJ2-1; possibly TRBD1 for D (5 bases). V was shortened by 3 bases and J by 2 bases, with 8 bases between the two germline ends. Germline loops: CDR1 DFQATT, CDR2 SNEGSKA (reference sequence). The CDR3 spans 13 residues.

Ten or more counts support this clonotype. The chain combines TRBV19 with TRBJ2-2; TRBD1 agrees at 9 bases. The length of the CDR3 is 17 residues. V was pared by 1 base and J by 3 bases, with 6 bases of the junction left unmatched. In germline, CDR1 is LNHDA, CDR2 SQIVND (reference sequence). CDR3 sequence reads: CASSIAADRGDTGELFF. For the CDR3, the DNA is TGTGCCAGTAGTATAGCCGCGGACAGGGGAGACACCGGGGAGCTGTTTTTT.

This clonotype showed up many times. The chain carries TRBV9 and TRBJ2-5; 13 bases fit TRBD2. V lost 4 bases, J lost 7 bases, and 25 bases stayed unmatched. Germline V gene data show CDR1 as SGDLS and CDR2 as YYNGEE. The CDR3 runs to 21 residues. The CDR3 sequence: CASSPHLPGLAGSPALGTQYF. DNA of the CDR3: TGTGCCAGCAGCCCTCACCTCCCGGGACTAGCGGGATCACCCGCTTTGGGGACCCAGTACTTC.

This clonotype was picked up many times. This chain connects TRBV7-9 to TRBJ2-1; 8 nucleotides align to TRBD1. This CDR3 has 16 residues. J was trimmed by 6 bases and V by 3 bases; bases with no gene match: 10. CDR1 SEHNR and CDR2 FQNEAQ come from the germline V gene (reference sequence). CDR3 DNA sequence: TGTGCCAGCAGCTTCGTGGGCAGGGGGCGCAGCAATGAGCAGTTCTTC. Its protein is CASSFVGRGRSNEQFF.

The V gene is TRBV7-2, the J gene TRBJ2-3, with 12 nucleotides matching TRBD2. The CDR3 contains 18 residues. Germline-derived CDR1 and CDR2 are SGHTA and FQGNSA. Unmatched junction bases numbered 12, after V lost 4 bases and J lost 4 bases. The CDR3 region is CASSYPRTSGTRADTQYF. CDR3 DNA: TGTGCCAGCAGCTACCCCCGGACTAGCGGGACTAGGGCAGATACGCAGTATTTT.

The CDR3 nucleotides read TGTGCCAGCAGCTCCGAGGGGGATACGCAGTATTTT. Translating it yields CASSSEGDTQYF. The V and J genes are TRBV7-8 and TRBJ2-3; the D gene could be TRBD1 or TRBD2 (5 bases each). From germline, CDR1 is SGHVS and CDR2 FQNEAQ. This CDR3 contains 12 residues. The germline V and J ends were trimmed by 4 bases and 6 bases, with 8 bases remaining between them.

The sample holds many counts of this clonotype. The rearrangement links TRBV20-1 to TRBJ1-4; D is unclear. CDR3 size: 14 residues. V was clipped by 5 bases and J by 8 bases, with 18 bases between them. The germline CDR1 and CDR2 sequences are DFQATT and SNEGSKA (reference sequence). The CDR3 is CSAPAEGGREKLFF. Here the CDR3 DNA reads TGCAGTGCTCCCGCAGAGGGAGGAAGGGAAAAACTGTTTTTT.

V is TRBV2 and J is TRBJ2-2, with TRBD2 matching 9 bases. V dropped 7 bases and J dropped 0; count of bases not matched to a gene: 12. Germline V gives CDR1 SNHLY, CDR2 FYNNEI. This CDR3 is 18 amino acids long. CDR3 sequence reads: CASKGVTASGTNTGELFF. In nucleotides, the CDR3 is TGTGCCAGCAAGGGGGTCACGGCTAGCGGGACGAACACCGGGGAGCTGTTTTTT.

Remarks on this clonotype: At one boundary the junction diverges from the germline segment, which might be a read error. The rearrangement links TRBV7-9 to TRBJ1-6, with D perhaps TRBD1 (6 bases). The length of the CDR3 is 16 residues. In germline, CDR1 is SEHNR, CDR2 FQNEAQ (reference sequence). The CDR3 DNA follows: TGCGCCGGCAGCTTAGTGTCGGGGGCCGGGGGGTCACCCCTCCACTTT. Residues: CAGSLVSGAGGSPLHF.

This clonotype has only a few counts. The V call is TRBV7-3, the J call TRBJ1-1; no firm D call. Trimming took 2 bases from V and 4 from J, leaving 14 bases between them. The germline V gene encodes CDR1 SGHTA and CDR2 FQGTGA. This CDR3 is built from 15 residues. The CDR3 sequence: CASSLGSEGSTEAFF. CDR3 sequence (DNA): TGTGCCAGCAGCTTAGGGTCTGAGGGAAGCACTGAAGCTTTCTTT.

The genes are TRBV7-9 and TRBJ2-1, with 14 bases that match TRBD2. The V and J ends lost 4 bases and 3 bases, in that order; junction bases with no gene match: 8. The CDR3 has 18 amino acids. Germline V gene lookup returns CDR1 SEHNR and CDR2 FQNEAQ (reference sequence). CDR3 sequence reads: CASSSMTSGRGYYNEQFF. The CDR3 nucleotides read TGTGCCAGCAGCTCTATGACTAGCGGGAGGGGCTACTACAATGAGCAGTTCTTC.

CDR3 loop: CASSPSPGTDTQYF. Here the CDR3 DNA reads TGTGCCAGCAGTCCTAGTCCCGGCACAGATACGCAGTATTTT. The rearrangement uses TRBV6-2 or TRBV6-3 and TRBJ2-3; D not resolved. Trimming took 5 bases from V and 1 from J, leaving 10 bases between them. The CDR3 totals 14 residues. The V gene's germline CDR1 is MNHEY and CDR2 SVGEGT.

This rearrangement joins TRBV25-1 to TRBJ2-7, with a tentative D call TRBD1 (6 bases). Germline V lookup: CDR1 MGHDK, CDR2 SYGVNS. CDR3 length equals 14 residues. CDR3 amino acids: CARSQGRNSYEQYF. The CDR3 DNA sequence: TGTGCTAGAAGTCAGGGGCGAAATTCCTACGAGCAGTACTTC.

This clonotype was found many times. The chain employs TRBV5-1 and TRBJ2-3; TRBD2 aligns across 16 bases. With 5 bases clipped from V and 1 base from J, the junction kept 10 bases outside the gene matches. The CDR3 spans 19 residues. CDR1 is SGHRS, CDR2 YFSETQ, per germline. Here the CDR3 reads CASRPTGTSGRAGTDTQYF. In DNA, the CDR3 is TGCGCCAGCAGGCCCACAGGGACTAGCGGGAGGGCGGGCACAGATACGCAGTATTTT.

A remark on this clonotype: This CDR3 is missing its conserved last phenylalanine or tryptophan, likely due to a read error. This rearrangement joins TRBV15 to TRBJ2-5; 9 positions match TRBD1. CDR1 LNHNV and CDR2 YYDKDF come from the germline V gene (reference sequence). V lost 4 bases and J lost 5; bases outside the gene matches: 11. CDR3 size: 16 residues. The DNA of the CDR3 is TGTGCCACCAGCAAAGGACAGGGGAAAGGGACGGAGACCCAGTACCTC. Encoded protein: CATSKGQGKGTETQYL.

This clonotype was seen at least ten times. The CDR3 reads CASSVMGLATGELFF. The CDR3 nucleotides read TGTGCCAGCAGCGTAATGGGACTAGCAACCGGGGAGCTGTTTTTT. The chain is built from TRBV9 and TRBJ2-2; 9 nucleotides line up with TRBD2. Trimming removed 1 base from V and 5 bases from J; junction bases left unmatched: 3. Germline-derived CDR1 and CDR2 are SGDLS and YYNGEE. This CDR3 comprises 15 residues.

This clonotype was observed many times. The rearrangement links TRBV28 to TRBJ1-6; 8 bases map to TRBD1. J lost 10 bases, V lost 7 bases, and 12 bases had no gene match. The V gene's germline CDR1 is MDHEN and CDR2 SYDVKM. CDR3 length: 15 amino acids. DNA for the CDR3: TGTGCCAGCAATATCTTTCAGGGGGCTAGGTCACCCCTCCACTTT. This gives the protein CASNIFQGARSPLHF.

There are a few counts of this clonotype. The CDR3 loop reads CASSFRGQAGEKLFF. As DNA, the CDR3 is TGTGCCAGCAGTTTCCGGGGGCAGGCAGGTGAAAAACTGTTTTTT. The chain joins TRBV5-6 to TRBJ1-4; TRBD1 might be the D (6 bases). The CDR3 is 15 amino acids. The V end was cut by 5 bases, the J end by 7 bases, with 18 bases between. In germline, CDR1 is SGHDT, CDR2 YYEEEE.

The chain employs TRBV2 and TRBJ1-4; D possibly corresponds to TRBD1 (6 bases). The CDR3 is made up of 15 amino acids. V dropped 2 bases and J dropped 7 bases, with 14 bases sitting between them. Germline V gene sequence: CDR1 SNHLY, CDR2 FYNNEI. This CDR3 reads CASSERRGQREKLFF. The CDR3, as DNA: TGTGCCAGCAGTGAAAGGAGGGGACAACGTGAAAAACTGTTTTTT.

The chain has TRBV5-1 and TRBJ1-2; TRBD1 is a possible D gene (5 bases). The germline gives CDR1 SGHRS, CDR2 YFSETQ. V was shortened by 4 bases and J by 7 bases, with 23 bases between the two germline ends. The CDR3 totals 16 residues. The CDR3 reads CASSRGSSGSDPGYTF. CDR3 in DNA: TGCGCCAGCAGCCGGGGGTCGAGTGGCAGCGACCCTGGCTACACCTTC. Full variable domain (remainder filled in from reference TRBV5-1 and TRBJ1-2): KAGVTQTPRYLIKTRGQQVTLSCSPISGHRSVSWYQQTPGQGLQFLFEYFSETQRNKGNFPGRFSGRQFSNSRSEMNVSTLELGDSALYLCASSRGSSGSDPGYTFGSGTRLTVV.